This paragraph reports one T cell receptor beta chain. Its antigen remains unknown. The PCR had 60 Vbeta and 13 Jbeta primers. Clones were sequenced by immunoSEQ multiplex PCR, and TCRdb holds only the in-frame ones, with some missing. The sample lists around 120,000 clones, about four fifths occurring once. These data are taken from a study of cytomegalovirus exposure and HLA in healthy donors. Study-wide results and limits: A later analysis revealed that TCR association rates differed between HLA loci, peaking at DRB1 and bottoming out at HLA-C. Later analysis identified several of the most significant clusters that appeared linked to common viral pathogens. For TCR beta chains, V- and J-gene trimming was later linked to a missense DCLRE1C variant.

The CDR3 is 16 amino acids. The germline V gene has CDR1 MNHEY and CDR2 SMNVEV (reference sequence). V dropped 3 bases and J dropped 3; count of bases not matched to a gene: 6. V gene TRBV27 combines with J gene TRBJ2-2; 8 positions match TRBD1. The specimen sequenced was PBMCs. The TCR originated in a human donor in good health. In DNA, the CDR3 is TGTGCCAGCAGTTTCCCCAGGGGGCGCTACACCGGGGAGCTGTTTTTT. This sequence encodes CASSFPRGRYTGELFF.